This entry is about one T cell receptor beta chain. This entry comes from a study of coeliac disease. CDR3 length equals 19 residues. V gave up 1 base and J gave up 1 base; unmatched junction bases: 11. CDR1 is SGHVS, CDR2 FQNEAQ, per germline. Some clones are missing from TCRdb's copy, which holds only in-frame ones; the method was immunoSEQ multiplex PCR. The sample gives a few thousand clones, approximately 58% of which show up once; approximately 18% is in the top ten. Specimen: intraepithelial lymphocytes from the gut. The V call is TRBV7-8, the J call TRBJ2-1; 9 positions match TRBD1. This receptor was identified in a man aged 60-69 years with celiac disease on a gluten-free diet. DNA of the CDR3: TGTGCCAGCAGCTTAGAGACGTTCCCACAGGGGGCTTCCTACAATGAGCAGTTCTTC. Translating it yields CASSLETFPQGASYNEQFF. Complete variable domain (other parts from reference TRBV7-8 and TRBJ2-1): GAGVSQSPRYKVAKRGQDVALRCDPISGHVSLFWYQQALGQGPEFLTYFQNEAQLDKSGLPSDRFFAERPEGSVSTLKIQRTQQEDSAVYLCASSLETFPQGASYNEQFFGPGTRLTVL.